The present T cell receptor (beta chain) was sequenced within a study of blood T cell repertoires in COVID-19. Trimming took 5 bases from V and 0 from J, leaving 14 bases between them. Germline-derived CDR1 and CDR2 are SGHVS and FQNEAQ. The CDR3 consists of 16 residues. Measured with immunoSEQ multiplex PCR; TCRdb has only the in-frame clones, and not every one. Of approximately 150,000 clones detected, roughly 89% appear once; the ten largest clones hold roughly 1.5%. The receptor's source is a woman between 50 and 59 years old with acute or convalescent COVID-19. The chain carries TRBV7-8 and TRBJ2-1; no definite D call. Sequenced: peripheral blood. CDR3 amino acids: CASSHSITDSYNEQFF. In DNA form, the CDR3 reads TGTGCCAGCAGCCATTCAATAACTGACTCCTACAATGAGCAGTTCTTC.